A selection of T cell receptor beta chains follows, all from one sample in a study of CD4 T cells in relation to SARS-CoV-2 and coronaviruses. Libraries were prepared by immunoSEQ multiplex PCR; TCRdb keeps only in-frame clonotypes and omits some of them. The repertoire consists of 25,000 to 30,000 clones, with over 60% occurring once and the leading ten covering about 22%. These receptors have no known antigen. Sequenced: CD4+ T cells from PBMCs, cultured in vitro. The receptors originated from a human donor in good health. The CDR3 runs from the conserved cysteine through the conserved F or W. The D gene is left open where the match is weak. Size is stated for part of the rows, as once, few or many counts, or as a class when the clone is expanded.

CDR3nt | CDR3aa | len | d_gene | j_gene | abundance | v_gene
TGTGCCAGCAGCTTAGAGGCGACAGGGTCCACCCGGGAGCTGTTTTTT | CASSLEATGSTRELFF | 16 | TRBD1 | TRBJ2-2 | . | TRBV11-3
TGTGCCACCAGTAGCGGGAGTTTGGATGAGCAGTTCTTC | CATSSGSLDEQFF | 13 | TRBD2 | TRBJ2-1 | few | TRBV24-1
TGTGCCGGATCGCAGGGTGGGTACTCTGGGGCCAACGTCCTGACTTTC | CAGSQGGYSGANVLTF | 16 | . | TRBJ2-6 | . | TRBV6-6
TGTGCCAGCAGAATAAGCGCTAACTATGGCTACACCTTC | CASRISANYGYTF | 13 | . | TRBJ1-2 | . | TRBV27
TGTGCCAGCAGCGCGACCGGGACCGTCAACACTGAAGCTTTCTTT | CASSATGTVNTEAFF | 15 | . | TRBJ1-1 | . | TRBV9
TGTGCCAGCAGTTACATACTAGCAGGCTACAATGAGCAGTTCTTC | CASSYILAGYNEQFF | 15 | . | TRBJ2-1 | . | TRBV6-2/TRBV6-3
TGTGCCAGCAGCCCCCTCCCTGGCGGGGTAAGCACAGATACGCAGTATTTT | CASSPLPGGVSTDTQYF | 17 | . | TRBJ2-3 | . | TRBV2
TGTGCCAGCAGCTCGGGACTTAACCACAATGAGCAGTTCTTC | CASSSGLNHNEQFF | 14 | . | TRBJ2-1 | . | TRBV7-3
TGCGCCAGCAGCTTGTCCCCACAGGGCGGTGGAAACACCATATATTTT | CASSLSPQGGGNTIYF | 16 | . | TRBJ1-3 | . | TRBV5-1
TGCGCCAGCAGCCAAGAAGTCGGGGCGAACGGGGAGCTGTTTTTT | CASSQEVGANGELFF | 15 | . | TRBJ2-2 | . | TRBV4-3
TGCGCCAGCAGCTTAAGTGGGGGGAATAACTATGGCTACACCTTC | CASSLSGGNNYGYTF | 15 | . | TRBJ1-2 | . | TRBV5-1
TGCGCCAGCAGCTTGGGACAGCAAAATAATTCACCCCTCCACTTT | CASSLGQQNNSPLHF | 15 | . | TRBJ1-6 | . | TRBV5-1
TGTGCCAGCAGCTTACTTTATAGCGGGAGGGCCGTAATTTATGAGCAGTTCTTC | CASSLLYSGRAVIYEQFF | 18 | TRBD2 | TRBJ2-1 | . | TRBV7-3
TGTGCCAGCAGTTACAACGGGGGCGGCTACACCTTC | CASSYNGGGYTF | 12 | . | TRBJ1-2 | . | TRBV6-5
TGCGCCAGCAGCTCCTTGACTAGCGGGGACGTTAATACGCAGTATTTT | CASSSLTSGDVNTQYF | 16 | TRBD2 | TRBJ2-3 | . | TRBV5-1
TGCAGTGCTAGTCGGCTAGTGAGTGGCAATGAGCAGTTCTTC | CSASRLVSGNEQFF | 14 | . | TRBJ2-1 | few | TRBV20-1
TGTGCCAGCTCGCTCAGCCTAGAAGCTTTCTTT | CASSLSLEAFF | 11 | . | TRBJ1-1 | . | TRBV18
TGTGCCAGTAGTATAGCCCTAGCGGGGGGCTTGAACACCGGGGAGCTGTTTTTT | CASSIALAGGLNTGELFF | 18 | TRBD2 | TRBJ2-2 | . | TRBV19
TGTGCCAGCAGCCTGAGTATTCGTGCAGATACGCAGTATTTT | CASSLSIRADTQYF | 14 | . | TRBJ2-3 | . | TRBV5-8
TGTGCCAGCAGCTCTCGACAGGGGACTGAAGCTTTCTTT | CASSSRQGTEAFF | 13 | TRBD1 | TRBJ1-1 | . | TRBV5-6
TGTGCCAGCAGTGAACAGGGACGGTGGGATGAGCAGTTCTTC | CASSEQGRWDEQFF | 14 | . | TRBJ2-1 | . | TRBV2
TGTGCCAGCAGCTTACAGGGATACGAGCAGTACTTC | CASSLQGYEQYF | 12 | . | TRBJ2-7 | few | TRBV7-9
TGTGCCAGCAGCCGGGACAGGGTGGCCGGGGAGCTGTTTTTT | CASSRDRVAGELFF | 14 | TRBD1 | TRBJ2-2 | . | TRBV6-5
TGTGCCAGCAGCCAAGACTCTGGCAGGGCGGATGGCTACACCTTC | CASSQDSGRADGYTF | 15 | . | TRBJ1-2 | . | TRBV3-1/TRBV3-2
TGTGCCAGCAGCCCGGGAGCAACCCCTTACGATAATTCACCCCTCCACTTT | CASSPGATPYDNSPLHF | 17 | . | TRBJ1-6 | . | TRBV5-4
TGTGCCAGCAGCGTAGGCAAGCGGCAGTGGGAGACCCAGTACTTC | CASSVGKRQWETQYF | 15 | . | TRBJ2-5 | once | TRBV9